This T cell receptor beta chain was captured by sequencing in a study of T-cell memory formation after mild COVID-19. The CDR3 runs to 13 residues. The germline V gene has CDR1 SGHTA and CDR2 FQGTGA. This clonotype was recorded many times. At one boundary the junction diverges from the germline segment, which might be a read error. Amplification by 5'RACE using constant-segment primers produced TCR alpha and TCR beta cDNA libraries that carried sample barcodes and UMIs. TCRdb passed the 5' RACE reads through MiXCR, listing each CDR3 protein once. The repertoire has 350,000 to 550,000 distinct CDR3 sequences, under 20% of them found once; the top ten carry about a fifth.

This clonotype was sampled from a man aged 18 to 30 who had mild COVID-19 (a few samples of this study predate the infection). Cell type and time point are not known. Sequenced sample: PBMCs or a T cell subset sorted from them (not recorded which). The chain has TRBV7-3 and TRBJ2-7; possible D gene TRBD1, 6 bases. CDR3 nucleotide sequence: TGTGCCAGCAGCCTAACAGGGAATAACGAGCAGTACTTC. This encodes CASSLTGNNEQYF.